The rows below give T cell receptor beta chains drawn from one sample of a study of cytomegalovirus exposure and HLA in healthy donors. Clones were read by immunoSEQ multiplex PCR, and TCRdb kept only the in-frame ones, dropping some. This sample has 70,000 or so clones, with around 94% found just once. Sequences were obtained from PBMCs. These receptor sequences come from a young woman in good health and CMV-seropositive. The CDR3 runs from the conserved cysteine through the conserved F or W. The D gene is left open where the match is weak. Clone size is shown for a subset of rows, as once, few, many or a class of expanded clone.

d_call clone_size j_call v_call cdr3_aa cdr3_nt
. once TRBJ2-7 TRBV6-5 CASRAGIYEQYF TGTGCCAGCAGGGCAGGGATCTACGAGCAGTACTTC
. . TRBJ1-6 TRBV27 CATWRANSPLHF TGTGCCACCTGGAGGGCTAATTCACCCCTCCACTTT
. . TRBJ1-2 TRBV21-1 CASSKGLVRLNYGYTF TGTGCCAGCAGCAAAGGGTTAGTCAGACTGAACTATGGCTACACCTTC
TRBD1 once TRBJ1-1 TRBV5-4 CASSLEGGRDEAFF TGTGCCAGTAGCTTGGAAGGGGGCCGGGATGAAGCTTTCTTT
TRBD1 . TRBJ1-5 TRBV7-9 CASRLDRVGNQPQHF TGTGCCAGCAGGTTAGACAGGGTAGGCAATCAGCCCCAGCATTTT
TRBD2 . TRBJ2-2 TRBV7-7 CASSLREGSGTGELFF TGTGCTAGCAGCTTACGGGAGGGGTCAGGTACCGGGGAGCTGTTTTTT
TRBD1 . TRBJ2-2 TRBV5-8 CASSLRTGGGGELFF TGTGCCAGCAGCTTGCGGACAGGGGGAGGCGGGGAGCTGTTTTTT
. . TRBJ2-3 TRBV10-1 CASSDLTDTQYF TGCGCCAGCAGTGACCTTACAGATACGCAGTATTTT
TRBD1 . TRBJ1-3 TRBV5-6 CASSIWWQGANTIYF TGTGCCAGCAGCATATGGTGGCAGGGGGCAAACACCATATATTTT
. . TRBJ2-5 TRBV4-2 CASSQDPQLGREETQYF TGTGCCAGCAGCCAAGATCCACAGCTCGGCAGGGAAGAGACCCAGTACTTC
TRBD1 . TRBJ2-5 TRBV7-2 CASSGQGAWETQYF TGTGCCAGCAGCGGGCAGGGGGCATGGGAGACCCAGTACTTC
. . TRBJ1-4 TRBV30 CAWSQGIDEKLFF TGTGCCTGGAGCCAGGGAATAGATGAAAAACTGTTTTTT
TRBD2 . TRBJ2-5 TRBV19 CASRPAGSQETQYF TGTGCCAGTAGACCAGCGGGGTCCCAAGAGACCCAGTACTTC
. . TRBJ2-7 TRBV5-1 CASSQDSYEQYF TGCGCCAGCAGCCAAGACAGCTACGAGCAGTACTTC
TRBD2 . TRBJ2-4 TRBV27 CASSSIASGGSKNIQYF TGTGCCAGCAGTTCTATCGCTAGCGGGGGCTCCAAAAACATTCAGTACTTC
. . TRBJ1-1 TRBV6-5 CASRSQSSPWAEAFF TGTGCCAGCAGGTCCCAATCTAGCCCTTGGGCTGAAGCTTTCTTT
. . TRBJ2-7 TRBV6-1 CASSEVRGSLNPHF TGTGCCAGCAGTGAAGTGAGGGGGAGTCTCAACCCACACTTC
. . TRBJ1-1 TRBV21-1 CASSTGLPRQAFF TGTGCCAGCAGCACTGGACTTCCCCGTCAAGCTTTCTTT
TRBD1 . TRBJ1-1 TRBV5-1 CASSPDRGGTEAFF TGCGCCAGCAGCCCGGACAGGGGAGGGACTGAAGCTTTCTTT
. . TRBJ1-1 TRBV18 CASSPPAGEAFF TGTGCCAGCTCACCACCTGCGGGGGAAGCTTTCTTT
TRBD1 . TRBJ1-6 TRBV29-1 CSVQTGDNSPLHF TGCAGCGTCCAAACAGGGGATAATTCACCCCTCCACTTT
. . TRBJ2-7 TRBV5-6 CASSLGAGSSYEQYF TGTGCCAGCAGCTTGGGGGCGGGAAGCTCCTACGAGCAGTACTTC
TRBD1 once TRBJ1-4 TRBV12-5 CASGWTGDILVGEKLFF TGTGCTAGTGGTTGGACAGGTGATATCCTGGTAGGCGAAAAACTGTTTTTT
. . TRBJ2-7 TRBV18 CASSPGLQDEQYF TGTGCCAGCTCCCCTGGGTTACAGGACGAGCAGTACTTC
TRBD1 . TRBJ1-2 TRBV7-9 CASSTGQGRQLSLSGYTF TGTGCCAGCAGCACCGGACAGGGGCGCCAACTCTCCTTGTCTGGCTACACCTTC
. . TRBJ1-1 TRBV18 CASSTTANTEAFF TGTGCCAGCTCAACGACAGCTAACACTGAAGCTTTCTTT
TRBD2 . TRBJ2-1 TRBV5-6 CASSFYSGRYNEQFF TGTGCCAGCAGCTTTTATAGCGGGAGGTACAATGAGCAGTTCTTC
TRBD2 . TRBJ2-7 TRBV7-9 CASSLLSGEGEQYF TGTGCCAGCAGCTTATTGTCCGGGGAGGGCGAGCAGTACTTC
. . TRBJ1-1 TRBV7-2 CASSFPGGDAFF TGTGCCAGCAGCTTTCCGGGCGGGGACGCTTTCTTT
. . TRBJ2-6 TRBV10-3 CAIRLTGAESGANVLTF TGTGCCATCAGACTGACAGGAGCAGAATCTGGGGCCAACGTCCTGACTTTC
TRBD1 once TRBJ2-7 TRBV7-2 CASSPDPGGFEQYF TGTGCCAGCAGCCCGGACCCAGGGGGTTTCGAGCAGTACTTC
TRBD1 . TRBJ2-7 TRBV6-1 CASSEDRDYEQYF TGTGCCAGCAGTGAGGACAGGGACTACGAGCAGTACTTC
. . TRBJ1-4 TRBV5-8 CASSSRTYSEKLFF TGTGCCAGCAGCTCAAGGACTTATAGTGAAAAACTGTTTTTT
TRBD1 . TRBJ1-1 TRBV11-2 CASRYLRTGAFF TGTGCCAGCAGGTATCTCCGGACAGGGGCTTTCTTT
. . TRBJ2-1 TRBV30 CAWSVLGSSYNEQFF TGTGCCTGGAGTGTACTCGGGAGCTCCTACAATGAGCAGTTCTTC
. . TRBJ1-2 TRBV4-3 CASSHLEGGGAHGYTF TGCGCCAGCAGCCATTTGGAGGGGGGGGGCGCCCATGGCTACACCTTC
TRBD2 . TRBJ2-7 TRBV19 CASSIDPLAEGYEQYF TGTGCCAGTAGTATAGATCCCCTAGCGGAAGGATACGAGCAGTACTTC
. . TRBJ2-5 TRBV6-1 CASSRAGRETQYF TGTGCCAGCAGTAGAGCAGGGCGAGAGACCCAGTACTTC
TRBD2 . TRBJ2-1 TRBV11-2 CASSFSGQGSNEQFF TGTGCCAGCAGCTTTAGCGGGCAAGGCAGCAATGAGCAGTTCTTC
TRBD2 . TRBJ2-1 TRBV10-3 CATSSGGAYNEQFF TGTGCCACCTCTAGCGGTGGGGCCTACAATGAGCAGTTCTTC
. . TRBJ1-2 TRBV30 CAWSPIAGRGPNYGYTF TGTGCCTGGAGTCCCATAGCGGGCAGGGGCCCTAACTATGGCTACACCTTC
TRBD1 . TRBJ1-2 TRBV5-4 CASSFQGAGGGYTF TGTGCCAGCAGCTTTCAGGGGGCAGGGGGTGGCTACACCTTC
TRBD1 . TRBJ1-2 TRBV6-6 CASSSLLTGIDYGYTF TGTGCCAGCAGCTCTCTCCTGACAGGGATAGACTATGGCTACACCTTC
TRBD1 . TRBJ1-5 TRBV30 CAWGDRGSNQPQHF TGTGCCTGGGGGGACAGGGGAAGCAATCAGCCCCAGCATTTT
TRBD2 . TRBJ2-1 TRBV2 CAGSGRRVFF TGTGCCGGCAGCGGGAGGAGGGTGTTCTTC
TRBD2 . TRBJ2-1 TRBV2 CASSQLAGGPGYEQFF TGTGCCAGCAGTCAATTAGCGGGGGGACCTGGGTATGAGCAGTTCTTC
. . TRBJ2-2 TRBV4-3 CASSQSSVGDGELFF TGCGCCAGCAGCCAATCCTCCGTGGGCGACGGGGAGCTGTTTTTT
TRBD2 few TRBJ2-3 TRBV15 CATSREGGGDGTDTQYF TGTGCCACCAGCAGAGAGGGCGGGGGGGACGGCACAGATACGCAGTATTTT
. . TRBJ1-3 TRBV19 CASQREDWRFGNTIYF TGTGCCAGTCAACGGGAGGATTGGCGATTCGGAAACACCATATATTTT
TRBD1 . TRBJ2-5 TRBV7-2 CASSWWTGSQETQYF TGTGCCAGCAGCTGGTGGACAGGGAGCCAAGAGACCCAGTACTTC
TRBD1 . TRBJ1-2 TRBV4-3 CASSPSTGANYGYTF TGCGCCAGCAGCCCAAGTACAGGGGCTAACTATGGCTACACCTTC
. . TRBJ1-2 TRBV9 CASSVGEHYGYTF TGTGCCAGCAGCGTCGGGGAGCACTATGGCTACACCTTC
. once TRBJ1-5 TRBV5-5 CASSLRQGYQPQHF TGTGCCAGCAGCTTGCGCCAGGGTTATCAGCCCCAGCATTTT
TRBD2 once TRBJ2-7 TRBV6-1 CASSGTLGSGGYEQYF TGTGCCAGCAGTGGAACCCTAGGTAGCGGGGGCTACGAGCAGTACTTC